Listed here is a single TCR beta chain. Only in-frame clones appear in the TCRdb table, and some are missing; sequencing was by immunoSEQ multiplex PCR. The sample has tens of thousands of clones; 90% to 95% are singletons. This sample is drawn from a study of T cell changes during pregnancy in multiple sclerosis. The CDR3 extends over 13 amino acids. The germline V gene has CDR1 MNHNS and CDR2 SASEGT. Trimming shortened V by 8 bases and J by 2 bases, and 13 bases separated the two germline ends. The clonotype was recovered from a female donor with multiple sclerosis, enrolled in a pregnancy study. The starting material was CD8+ T cells from peripheral blood mononuclear cells, obtained in the second trimester of pregnancy. The chain combines TRBV6-1 with TRBJ2-7; tentatively, D is TRBD2 (6 bases). The CDR3 DNA reads as TGTGCCAGCGAGGGACTTGCCACCTACGAGCAGTACTTC. It yields the protein CASEGLATYEQYF.